The clone carrying this TCR beta chain was observed many times. Construction of the TCRbeta library involved unique molecular identifiers. TCRdb fed the PCR reads into MiXCR, producing one record per CDR3 protein. The sample comprises roughly 790,000 distinct CDR3 sequences, 15% to 20% of which are singletons, and approximately 5% rests with the top ten. This record belongs to a study of T-cell reconstitution after alpha-beta-depleted transplantation in children. The CDR3 runs 15 residues. The V and J ends lost 6 bases and 6 bases, in that order; junction bases with no gene match: 10. Germline CDR1 is KGHDR and CDR2 is SFDVKD.

This sample comprised PBMCs, mostly from graft donor cells, obtained 360 days after TCRalphabeta/CD19-depleted stem cell transplant. The J gene is TRBJ2-5, the V gene TRBV24-1; 9 bases are a match to TRBD2. The clonotype comes from a male patient between 10 and 17 years old who had a stem cell transplant for acute lymphoblastic leukemia, so the T cells may come from the graft donor. The CDR3 here is CATSIAGEAQQTQYF. The CDR3, as DNA: TGTGCCACCAGTATAGCGGGAGAGGCACAGCAGACCCAGTACTTC.